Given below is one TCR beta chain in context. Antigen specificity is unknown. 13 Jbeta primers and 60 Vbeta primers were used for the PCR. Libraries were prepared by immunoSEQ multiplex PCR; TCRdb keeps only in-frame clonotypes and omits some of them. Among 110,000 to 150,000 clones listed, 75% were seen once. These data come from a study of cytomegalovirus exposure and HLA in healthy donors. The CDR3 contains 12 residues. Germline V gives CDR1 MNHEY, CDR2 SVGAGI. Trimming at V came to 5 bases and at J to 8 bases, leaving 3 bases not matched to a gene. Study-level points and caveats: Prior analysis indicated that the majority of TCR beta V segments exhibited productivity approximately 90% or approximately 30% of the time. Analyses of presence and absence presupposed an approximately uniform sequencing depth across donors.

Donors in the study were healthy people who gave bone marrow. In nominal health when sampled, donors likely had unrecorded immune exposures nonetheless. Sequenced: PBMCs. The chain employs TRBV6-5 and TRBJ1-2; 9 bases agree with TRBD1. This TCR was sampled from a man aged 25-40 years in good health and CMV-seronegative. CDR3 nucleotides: TGTGCCAGCAGTGGGACAGGGAGAGGCTACACCTTC. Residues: CASSGTGRGYTF.